This T cell receptor (beta chain) stems from a study of Graves' ophthalmopathy and Graves' hyperthyroidism. As the template, RNA transcripts were used to amplify TCR beta CDR3 regions. First-round RT-PCR used HTBI primers; second-round multiplex PCR followed. TCRdb passed the multiplex PCR reads through MiXCR, listing each CDR3 protein once. The table lists over a million distinct CDR3 sequences, about two fifths of them singletons. The V and J ends lost 3 bases and 5 bases respectively, with 10 bases between them. Germline CDR1 SEHNR, CDR2 FQNEAQ (reference sequence). The CDR3 is made up of 13 amino acids. This clonotype was counted ten times or more.

The chain joins TRBV7-9 to TRBJ1-2, with TRBD1 as a possible D gene (6 bases). The sample consisted of peripheral blood or thyroid tissue (not recorded which). This TCR came from an adult man with Graves' hyperthyroidism. DNA of the CDR3: TGTGCCAGCAGCTTCCTGGACAGATATGGCTACACCTTC. Translation gives CASSFLDRYGYTF.